At least ten counts were recorded for the clone carrying this T cell receptor beta chain. This entry belongs to a study of molecular identifiers for immune sequencing clone quantification. Across the study: Five aliquots were made in replicates from the RNA of roughly 21,000 or 96,000 naive CD8 cells, and four were sequenced.

Looked up from germline, CDR1 is MNHEY and CDR2 is SVGEGT. Trimming pared 8 bases from V and 6 bases from J, leaving 8 bases between. The length of the CDR3 is 11 residues. Both previously described methods and listed TCR primers were employed to make bulk TCR libraries. TCRdb independently ran MiXCR on the PCR reads; one entry per CDR3 protein. The repertoire holds 460,000 or so distinct CDR3 sequences, with under 30% as singletons. The chain couples TRBV6-2 or TRBV6-3 to TRBJ1-5, with D hard to call. The sequence was collected from a human donor in good health. Some libraries in this study had Jurkat cell RNA spiked in. The specimen sequenced was naive CD8+ T cells from blood, with Jurkat cell RNA spiked in. The subset denotes: FACS-sorted CD8+CD4-CCR7+CD45RA+ naive T cells. CDR3 in amino acids: CASGYGQPQHF. The CDR3 coding sequence is TGTGCCAGCGGCTATGGTCAGCCCCAGCATTTT.